This passage covers 2 T cell receptor beta chains from one sample sequenced in a study of OX40 agonist ivuxolimab in advanced cancers. TCRdb keeps only in-frame clones here, not all; method: immunoSEQ multiplex PCR. The sample yields some 77,000 clones, 80% to 90% seen once. Source: CD4+ or CD8+ T cells sorted from blood, taken in a trial of the OX40 agonist ivuxolimab. These receptors were obtained from an adult with an advanced solid tumor such as melanoma, head and neck, liver or kidney cancer.

This clone was observed a few times. V and J are TRBV7-2 and TRBJ2-7; 11 nucleotides match TRBD2. V shed 5 bases, J shed 4 bases, and the junction held 4 bases outside the gene matches. The CDR3 spans 14 residues. Germline CDR1 is SGHTA and CDR2 is FQGNSA. The CDR3 spells CASSVSGRAYEQYF. CDR3 DNA sequence: TGTGCCAGCAGCGTTAGCGGGAGGGCTTACGAGCAGTACTTC.

Concerning this clone: Relative to the germline gene, one junction end is altered; a read error may explain this. This chain uses TRBV2 with TRBJ2-1, with D maybe TRBD1 (5 bases). Per germline, CDR1 SNHLY and CDR2 FYNNEI. The length of the CDR3 is 12 residues. The CDR3 loop is CASREGVNEQFF. As DNA, the CDR3 is TGTGCCAGCAGGGAAGGGGTGAATGAGCAGTTCTTC.